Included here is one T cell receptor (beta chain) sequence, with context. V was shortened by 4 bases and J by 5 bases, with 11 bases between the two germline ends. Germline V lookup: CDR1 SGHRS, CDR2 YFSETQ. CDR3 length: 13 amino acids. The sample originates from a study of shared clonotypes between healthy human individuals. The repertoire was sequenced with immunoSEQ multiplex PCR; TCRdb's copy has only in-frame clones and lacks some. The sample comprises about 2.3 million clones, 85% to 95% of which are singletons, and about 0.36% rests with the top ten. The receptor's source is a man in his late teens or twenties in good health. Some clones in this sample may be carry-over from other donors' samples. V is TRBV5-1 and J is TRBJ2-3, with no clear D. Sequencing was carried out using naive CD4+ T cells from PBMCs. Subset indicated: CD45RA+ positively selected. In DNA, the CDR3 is TGCGCCAGCAGCCCGGCAGCAGGAGATACGCAGTATTTT. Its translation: CASSPAAGDTQYF.